Presented here are 12 T cell receptor beta chains from one specimen sequenced in a study of T-cell memory formation after mild COVID-19. TCRdb processed the 5' RACE reads anew with MiXCR; each CDR3 protein has one entry. The sample carries fewer than 550,000 distinct CDR3 sequences, around 20% recorded once. Sequencing was done on a sample of PBMCs or a T cell subset sorted from them (not recorded which). The source of these receptors is an adult woman who had mild COVID-19 (a few samples of this study predate the infection). Cell type and time point are not known.

This chain uses TRBV15 with TRBJ2-7; 9 bases line up with TRBD1. J gave up 6 bases and V 6 bases, and 6 bases lay outside the gene matches. Germline CDR1 and CDR2: LNHNV and YYDKDF (reference sequence). This CDR3 contains 13 residues. CDR3 nucleotide sequence: TGTGCCACCAGAGGGGACAGGGCTTCCGAGCAGTACTTC. Its protein product is CATRGDRASEQYF. Supplemented by reference TRBV15 and TRBJ2-7, the full variable domain reads DAMVIQNPRYQVTQFGKPVTLSCSQTLNHNVMYWYQQKSSQAPKLLFHYYDKDFNNEADTPDNFQSRRPNTSFCFLDIRSPGLGDTAMYLCATRGDRASEQYFGPGTRLTVT.

This clonotype was seen a handful of times. This chain uses TRBV2 with TRBJ2-3; TRBD2 is a possible D gene (6 bases). V gave up 10 bases and J gave up 6 bases, with 17 bases separating them. CDR3 length equals 13 residues. The germline V gene encodes CDR1 SNHLY and CDR2 FYNNEI. The CDR3 protein is CAIRGYVADTQYF. Here the CDR3 DNA reads TGTGCCATCCGGGGGTATGTAGCGGATACGCAGTATTTT.

V is TRBV4-3 and J is TRBJ1-2; D not certain. The CDR3 spans 20 residues. Germline V gene data show CDR1 as LGHNA and CDR2 as YSLEER. V was clipped by 0 bases and J by 3 bases, with 26 bases between them. This CDR3 reads CASSQDHPFNRQALDYGYTF. CDR3 DNA: TGCGCCAGCAGCCAAGATCACCCTTTCAATCGGCAGGCCCTTGACTATGGCTACACCTTC.

This chain joins TRBV5-1 and TRBJ2-1, with 8 positions matching TRBD2. The CDR3 sequence is 14 residues long. Germline CDR1 and CDR2: SGHRS and YFSETQ. V lost 5 bases and J lost 5; bases outside the gene matches: 6. CDR3 nucleotides: TGCGCCAGCAGTTCTGGGACTAGGGACAATGAGCAGTTCTTC. This gives the protein CASSSGTRDNEQFF.

The chain is built from TRBV12-3 or TRBV12-4 and TRBJ1-5, with 7 positions matching TRBD1. V dropped 6 bases and J dropped 5; count of bases not matched to a gene: 7. CDR3 length equals 14 residues. In DNA, the CDR3 is TGTGCCAGCAGCTCGACAGGGAGGCATCAGCCCCAGCATTTT. Its translation is CASSSTGRHQPQHF.

This clonotype occurred many times. V gene TRBV5-8 combines with J gene TRBJ1-2; D is perhaps TRBD1 (6 bases). This CDR3 comprises 14 residues. Germline loops: CDR1 SGHTS, CDR2 YDEGEE. V was shortened by 0 bases and J by 7 bases, with 13 bases between the two germline ends. The CDR3 DNA is TGTGCCAGCAGCTTGGCCGGGGGGCCAGCTGGCTACACCTTC. The encoded protein is CASSLAGGPAGYTF.

This chain links TRBV6-5 with TRBJ2-7, with D maybe TRBD1 (5 bases). This CDR3 contains 14 residues. Germline V CDR1 and CDR2: MNHEY, SVGAGI. Trimming pared 1 base from V and 3 bases from J, leaving 10 bases between. The CDR3 sequence is CASSYLGVVYEQYF. DNA for the CDR3: TGTGCCAGCAGTTACTTAGGGGTAGTCTACGAGCAGTACTTC.

This clonotype occurred a few times. The V gene is TRBV7-9, the J gene TRBJ1-6, with TRBD1 matching over 11 bases. Germline V CDR1 and CDR2: SEHNR, FQNEAQ (reference sequence). V was pared by 4 bases and J by 12 bases, with 5 bases of the junction left unmatched. This CDR3 has 14 residues. The CDR3 region is CASSSPGQGVPLHF. The CDR3 nucleotides read TGTGCCAGCAGCTCACCGGGACAGGGGGTACCCCTCCACTTT.

This clonotype was found a few times. The chain has TRBV7-2 and TRBJ2-7; 9 bases agree with TRBD1. Germline trimming cut 4 bases from V and 5 bases from J; bases unmatched to any gene: 12. Germline lookup yields CDR1 SGHTA and CDR2 FQGNSA. The CDR3 spans 16 residues. CDR3 amino acids: CASSSRYGTGTDEQYF. The CDR3 coding sequence is TGTGCCAGCAGCTCCCGGTATGGGACAGGGACGGACGAGCAGTACTTC.

Only a few counts were recorded for this clonotype. The chain combines TRBV23-1 with TRBJ1-5; no reliable D call. Being an ORF, TRBV23-1 has a function that is uncertain. This CDR3 comprises 11 residues. V was shortened by 6 bases and J by 6 bases, with 6 bases between the two germline ends. The CDR3 DNA is TGCGCCAGCAGCCGTAGTCAGCCCCAGCATTTT. Translation: CASSRSQPQHF.

This chain connects TRBV24-1 to TRBJ2-1, with D possibly TRBD2 on 5 matching bases. This CDR3 is 14 amino acids long. Germline V gene sequence: CDR1 KGHDR, CDR2 SFDVKD. Trimming removed 4 bases at V and 1 base at J, with 7 bases between. CDR3 coding DNA: TGTGCCACCAGTGACCCGGGATCCTACAATGAGCAGTTCTTC. As protein: CATSDPGSYNEQFF.

The V gene is TRBV5-1, the J gene TRBJ1-2; TRBD1 matches 10 bases. The junction had 9 bases not matched to a gene; V was cut back by 5 bases and J by 5 bases. Germline values: CDR1 SGHRS, CDR2 YFSETQ. The CDR3 runs to 15 residues. The DNA for the CDR3 is TGCGCCAGCAGTCCGCCCCCGGGACAGGGGTATGGCTACACCTTC. Its translation: CASSPPPGQGYGYTF. Drawing the rest from reference TRBV5-1 and TRBJ1-2, the complete variable domain is KAGVTQTPRYLIKTRGQQVTLSCSPISGHRSVSWYQQTPGQGLQFLFEYFSETQRNKGNFPGRFSGRQFSNSRSEMNVSTLELGDSALYLCASSPPPGQGYGYTFGSGTRLTVV.